Below, 30 T cell receptor beta chains from the same sample are listed, as sequenced in a study of blood T cell repertoires in COVID-19. Method: immunoSEQ multiplex PCR; TCRdb's copy keeps in-frame clones and lacks some. The sample records 200,000 to 250,000 clones, 84% being singletons. Material for sequencing was peripheral blood. Receptors were obtained from a man between 50 and 59 years old with acute or convalescent COVID-19.

The chain is built from TRBV9 and TRBJ2-7; 7 bases are a match to TRBD1. V shed 2 bases and J 1 base; nucleotides not matched to a gene: 9. This CDR3 is 16 amino acids long. From germline, CDR1 is SGDLS and CDR2 YYNGEE. CDR3 DNA: TGTGCCAGCAGCGTCTCCCGGGACAGAGGGTCCTACGAGCAGTACTTC. Its translation is CASSVSRDRGSYEQYF.

The chain combines TRBV6-1 with TRBJ1-1; D may be TRBD1 (6 bases). V was shortened by 2 bases and J by 0 bases, with 16 bases between the two germline ends. CDR1 and CDR2 (germline): MNHNS, SASEGT. The CDR3 runs 17 residues. Here the CDR3 DNA reads TGTGCCAGCAGTGAACCTTCGGACAGCCCGATGAACACTGAAGCTTTCTTT. Translating it yields CASSEPSDSPMNTEAFF.

The chain combines TRBV3-1 (or the pseudogene TRBV3-2) with TRBJ2-7, with 10 bases identical to TRBD1. Losses at the gene ends were 1 base for V and 12 bases for J; bases not matched to a gene: 12. Germline assignment: CDR1 LGHDT and CDR2 YNNKEL (reference sequence). The CDR3 has 15 residues. The CDR3 nucleotides read TGTGCCAGCAGCCAAGGTCGGGACAGGGGTTCGAGGCCGTACTTC. Protein sequence: CASSQGRDRGSRPYF.

About this clone itself: Other nucleotide sequences from this sample produce the same CDR3. J is TRBJ2-2 and V is TRBV10-3, with D possibly matching TRBD2 (6 bases). The CDR3 is made up of 12 amino acids. The V and J ends lost 6 bases and 6 bases respectively, with 8 bases between them. Germline lookup yields CDR1 ENHRY and CDR2 SYGVKD. The CDR3 sequence is CAISGGAGELFF. The CDR3 nucleotides read TGTGCCATCAGCGGGGGAGCCGGGGAGCTGTTTTTT.

The chain recombines TRBV10-3 with TRBJ1-4; no reliable D call. Germline CDR1 is ENHRY and CDR2 is SYGVKD. The V gene lost 4 bases and the J gene lost 12 bases, with 12 bases spanning the gap. The CDR3 contains 12 residues. This CDR3 is CAISGGGWELFF. For the CDR3, the DNA is TGTGCCATCAGTGGTGGAGGGTGGGAACTGTTTTTT.

The chain employs TRBV6-6 and TRBJ1-1; TRBD1 is a possible D gene (5 bases). Germline V gives CDR1 MNHNY, CDR2 SVGAGI (reference sequence). This CDR3 has 14 amino acids. With 8 bases removed from V and 1 base from J, the gap between germline ends came to 14 bases. The DNA of the CDR3 is TGTGCCAGCTGCGGGGGATTGGGGAACACTGAAGCTTTCTTT. It specifies CASCGGLGNTEAFF.

This chain links TRBV7-9 with TRBJ2-7; 8 bases match TRBD1. CDR3 size: 16 residues. With 6 bases clipped from V and 2 bases from J, the junction kept 12 bases outside the gene matches. Germline assignment: CDR1 SEHNR and CDR2 FQNEAQ (reference sequence). The CDR3 bases are TGTGCCAGCAGTCAGACTGGACAGGGCTTCACCTACGAGCAGTACTTC. The encoded protein is CASSQTGQGFTYEQYF.

This chain joins TRBV11-2 and TRBJ1-2; D is ambiguous. Germline values: CDR1 SGHAT, CDR2 FQNNGV. The ends were cut back, 4 bases at V and 0 bases at J, with 21 bases in the middle. This CDR3 contains 18 residues. In DNA form, the CDR3 reads TGTGCCAGCAGCTCCCTTTCACCTCAGAGTACAGCTAACTATGGCTACACCTTC. Translation: CASSSLSPQSTANYGYTF.

V gene TRBV18 combines with J gene TRBJ1-2; D unresolved. The V end lost 2 bases, the J end lost 7 bases, and 14 bases lay between the germline ends. The CDR3 totals 14 residues. Germline CDR1 KGHSH, CDR2 LQKENI. CDR3 coding DNA: TGTGCCAGCTCACCAGAGTCGGGAGGAGGTGGCTACACCTTC. Translated: CASSPESGGGGYTF.

This chain joins TRBV3-1 (or the pseudogene TRBV3-2) and TRBJ1-2; the D is unclear. In germline, CDR1 is LGHDT, CDR2 YNNKEL (reference sequence). The CDR3 sequence is 15 residues long. Trimming cost V 1 base and J 7 bases, with 16 bases left between them. CDR3 DNA sequence: TGTGCCAGCAGCCAAGCAGTTATTACATCGGGTGGCTACACCTTC. Translation gives CASSQAVITSGGYTF.

V gene TRBV5-6 combines with J gene TRBJ1-4, with 8 bases matching TRBD1. V dropped 3 bases and J dropped 7; count of bases not matched to a gene: 5. The CDR3 totals 14 residues. Germline V lookup: CDR1 SGHDT, CDR2 YYEEEE. The CDR3 is CASSSGQGGEKLFF. The CDR3 DNA sequence: TGTGCCAGCAGCTCCGGACAGGGAGGTGAAAAACTGTTTTTT.

The rearrangement links TRBV6-6 to TRBJ2-1, with D perhaps TRBD2 (6 bases). V lost 5 bases, J lost 0 bases, and 11 bases lay in between. This CDR3 is 15 amino acids long. CDR1 and CDR2 (germline): MNHNY, SVGAGI (reference sequence). The CDR3 sequence: CASSPLGSSYNEQFF. CDR3 nucleotides: TGTGCCAGCAGTCCTCTCGGGAGCTCCTACAATGAGCAGTTCTTC.

The chain employs TRBV11-3 and TRBJ2-5; 8 nucleotides align to TRBD2. The V segment lost 2 bases and the J segment 5 bases; nucleotides outside the gene matches: 4. Germline values: CDR1 SGHNT, CDR2 YENEEA. CDR3 length: 14 residues. Here the CDR3 reads CASSLPREGETQYF. CDR3 sequence (DNA): TGTGCCAGCAGCTTACCCCGGGAGGGGGAGACCCAGTACTTC.

V is TRBV25-1 and J is TRBJ1-4; D ambiguous. Between the trimmed V and J ends, which lost 3 bases and 4 bases, there was a span of 12 bases. Germline lookup yields CDR1 MGHDK and CDR2 SYGVNS. The CDR3 runs 15 residues. For the CDR3, the DNA is TGTGCCAGCAGTGACGATAGACTGATTAATGAAAAACTGTTTTTT. Protein sequence: CASSDDRLINEKLFF.

The chain is built from TRBV5-1 and TRBJ2-1; D not resolved. CDR3 size: 13 residues. Germline V CDR1 and CDR2: SGHRS, YFSETQ. Between the trimmed V and J ends, which lost 4 bases and 4 bases, there was a span of 9 bases. The CDR3 spells CASSLGTYNEQFF. Written as DNA, the CDR3 is TGCGCCAGCAGCCTCGGTACTTACAATGAGCAGTTCTTC.

The chain links TRBV19 to TRBJ2-5; TRBD2 matches at 7 bases. This CDR3 comprises 15 residues. The ends lost 4 bases at V and 5 bases at J; junction bases unmatched: 10. The germline CDR1 and CDR2 sequences are LNHDA and SQIVND (reference sequence). CDR3 coding DNA: TGTGCCAGTAGTAAACGGGAGGCAGATGGTGAGACCCAGTACTTC. It translates to CASSKREADGETQYF.

This clone has just one count. As DNA, the CDR3 is TGTGCCAGTAGTATCGGACAGGGTGGATCCTACGAGCAGTACTTC. It translates to CASSIGQGGSYEQYF. The chain has TRBV19 and TRBJ2-7, with TRBD1 matching 8 bases. This CDR3 has 15 amino acids. V lost 3 bases and J lost 1; bases outside the gene matches: 5. CDR1 LNHDA and CDR2 SQIVND come from the germline V gene (reference sequence).

The chain links TRBV19 to TRBJ1-1; D is unresolved. V was clipped by 5 bases and J by 4 bases, with 14 bases between them. CDR3 length: 14 amino acids. CDR1 and CDR2 (germline): LNHDA, SQIVND (reference sequence). The CDR3: CASSPSPTPTEAFF. CDR3 DNA sequence: TGTGCCAGTAGTCCTTCCCCGACACCCACTGAAGCTTTCTTT.

CDR3 sequence (DNA): TGTGCCAGCAGCCAAGGACAGGGGGCGAAAGCTTTCTTT. Translating it yields CASSQGQGAKAFF. The chain employs TRBV3-1 (or the pseudogene TRBV3-2) and TRBJ1-1; TRBD1 matches 10 bases. There are 13 residues in the CDR3. Germline V gives CDR1 LGHDT, CDR2 YNNKEL (reference sequence). With V trimmed by 1 base and J by 9 bases, 2 bases remained unmatched.

CDR3 sequence (DNA): TGTGCCACCAGCCCGGAAAGGGGATACACCGGGGAGCTGTTTTTT. This encodes CATSPERGYTGELFF. The chain has TRBV24-1 and TRBJ2-2; tentative D call: TRBD1 (5 bases). The CDR3 sequence is 15 residues long. The V and J ends lost 7 bases and 3 bases respectively, with 14 bases between them. CDR1 and CDR2 from the germline V gene are KGHDR and SFDVKD.

This clone was recorded only once. V usage is TRBV7-2 and J usage is TRBJ2-7; 7 nucleotides line up with TRBD2. V was clipped by 6 bases and J by 4 bases; unmatched bases: 12. The germline CDR1 and CDR2 sequences are SGHTA and FQGNSA. This CDR3 has 15 amino acids. The CDR3 loop is CASSRSGSGPYEQYF. CDR3 DNA sequence: TGTGCCAGCAGTCGTAGCGGGTCGGGGCCTTACGAGCAGTACTTC. Variable domain in full (rest from reference TRBV7-2 and TRBJ2-7): GAGVSQSPSNKVTEKGKDVELRCDPISGHTALYWYRQSLGQGLEFLIYFQGNSAPDKSGLPSDRFSAERTGGSVSTLTIQRTQQEDSAVYLCASSRSGSGPYEQYFGPGTRLTVT.

V and J are TRBV18 and TRBJ2-7, with a possible D match to TRBD1 (6 bases). V lost 1 base and J lost 2, with 9 bases in between. Germline V gene lookup returns CDR1 KGHSH and CDR2 LQKENI. This CDR3 comprises 14 residues. CDR3 region: CASSPRGQTYEQYF. DNA for the CDR3: TGTGCCAGCTCACCACGAGGACAGACCTACGAGCAGTACTTC.

A single count supports this clone. The genes are TRBV7-3 and TRBJ2-3; D may be TRBD1 (5 bases). Germline-derived CDR1 and CDR2 are SGHTA and FQGTGA. Trimming left V 7 bases short and J 4 bases short, with 12 bases between. The CDR3 loop spans 13 amino acids. This CDR3 reads CASTIGAADTQYF. DNA of the CDR3: TGTGCCAGCACCATAGGGGCCGCAGATACGCAGTATTTT. The variable domain in full, completed from reference TRBV7-3 and TRBJ2-3, reads GAGVSQTPSNKVTEKGKYVELRCDPISGHTALYWYRQSLGQGPEFLIYFQGTGAADDSGLPNDRFFAVRPEGSVSTLKIQRTERGDSAVYLCASTIGAADTQYFGPGTRLTVL.

This clone was detected a few times. This chain links TRBV30 with TRBJ2-7, with 7 bases that match TRBD1. Germline V gives CDR1 GTSNPN, CDR2 SVGIG (reference sequence). There are 13 residues in the CDR3. The ends lost 5 bases at V and 5 bases at J; junction bases unmatched: 9. The CDR3 region is CAWGQELIHEQYF. The CDR3 DNA reads TGTGCCTGGGGACAGGAACTCATCCACGAGCAGTACTTC.

V is TRBV10-3 and J is TRBJ2-7; no firm D call. CDR1 and CDR2 (germline): ENHRY, SYGVKD. The CDR3 extends over 16 amino acids. Trimming removed 0 bases at V and 4 bases at J, with 16 bases between. In nucleotides, the CDR3 is TGTGCCATCAGTGAGTCCTCGACAACGCGCCAATACGAGCAGTACTTC. This sequence encodes CAISESSTTRQYEQYF.

This clone appeared once. The chain couples TRBV28 to TRBJ1-5; no clear D gene. This CDR3 region has 12 residues. V shed 6 bases and J shed 4 bases, with 7 bases lying between them. Germline V gene data show CDR1 as MDHEN and CDR2 as SYDVKM. The CDR3 loop reads CASSPGNQPQHF. As DNA, the CDR3 is TGTGCCAGCAGCCCGGGGAATCAGCCCCAGCATTTT.

The rearrangement joins TRBV7-8 to TRBJ2-7; possibly TRBD2 for D (6 bases). This CDR3 is 15 amino acids long. CDR1 is SGHVS, CDR2 FQNEAQ, per germline. The germline V and J ends were trimmed by 1 base and 2 bases, with 12 bases remaining between them. The DNA of the CDR3 is TGTGCCAGCAGCTTAGTGGGGGGACCCACCTACGAGCAGTACTTC. It encodes CASSLVGGPTYEQYF.

J is TRBJ1-1 and V is TRBV30; tentative D call: TRBD1 (6 bases). The germline gives CDR1 GTSNPN, CDR2 SVGIG (reference sequence). Trimming left V 5 bases short and J 0 bases short, with 7 bases between. The CDR3 is made up of 12 amino acids. This chain's CDR3 is CAWGQLNTEAFF. DNA of the CDR3: TGTGCCTGGGGACAGTTGAACACTGAAGCTTTCTTT.

This clone was observed once. This rearrangement joins TRBV5-1 to TRBJ2-2, with a possible D match to TRBD2 (6 bases). From germline, CDR1 is SGHRS and CDR2 YFSETQ. V lost 4 bases to trimming and J lost 2 bases, with 15 bases between them. The CDR3 contains 16 residues. The chain's CDR3 is CASSTLGGGNTGELFF. As DNA, the CDR3 is TGCGCCAGCAGCACCCTGGGGGGTGGTAACACCGGGGAGCTGTTTTTT.

The chain has TRBV2 and TRBJ2-7; TRBD2 agrees at 9 bases. The CDR3 length is 15 residues. J lost 4 bases, V lost 2 bases, and 6 bases had no gene match. Germline CDR1 SNHLY, CDR2 FYNNEI. The chain's CDR3 is CASSEMTSGPYEQYF. In DNA, the CDR3 is TGTGCCAGCAGTGAAATGACTAGCGGACCGTACGAGCAGTACTTC. Filled out from reference TRBV2 and TRBJ2-7, the complete variable domain reads EPEVTQTPSHQVTQMGQEVILRCVPISNHLYFYWYRQILGQKVEFLVSFYNNEISEKSEIFDDQFSVERPDGSNFTLKIRSTKLEDSAMYFCASSEMTSGPYEQYFGPGTRLTVT.